This T cell receptor beta chain appears in the sequencing data of a study of CD4+ T cells in melanoma. About this clone itself: Its target is unknown.

Study-wide results and caveats: Neoantigen-specific CD4+ T cells in melanoma reportedly had diverse differentiation states. A reported correlation linked neoantigen-specific CD4+ T cells to CD8+, macrophage and B cell function.

Generated by immunoSEQ multiplex PCR, the TCRdb table keeps only in-frame clones and is missing some. The profile shows 3,500 to 4,500 clones, 62% of them singletons. CDR3 length: 13 amino acids. V was cut by 3 bases and J by 4 bases, with 11 bases left in between. Germline V gene sequence: CDR1 SGHRS, CDR2 YFSETQ. The rearrangement joins TRBV5-1 to TRBJ2-7; weak D call: TRBD1 (6 bases). This clonotype was obtained from a human donor with melanoma. Sequenced input: cells from a culture (not recorded whether cultured in vitro). CDR3 loop: CASSSGVGYEQYF. Here the CDR3 DNA reads TGCGCCAGCAGCTCAGGGGTTGGGTACGAGCAGTACTTC. The full variable domain, rest sourced from reference TRBV5-1 and TRBJ2-7, is KAGVTQTPRYLIKTRGQQVTLSCSPISGHRSVSWYQQTPGQGLQFLFEYFSETQRNKGNFPGRFSGRQFSNSRSEMNVSTLELGDSALYLCASSSGVGYEQYFGPGTRLTVT.